This T cell receptor beta chain was documented in a study of blood T cell repertoires in COVID-19. Study as a whole: The United States, Italy and Spain were the sources of the acute and convalescent COVID-19 samples. From T cells, B-cell-depleted T cells, or PBMCs came the material, which was cDNA or gDNA.

Per the germline V gene, CDR1 is MNHNS and CDR2 is SASEGT. The J segment lost 5 bases and the V segment lost 6 bases, leaving 12 bases of the junction unmatched. The CDR3 length is 16 residues. The protocol was immunoSEQ multiplex PCR, while the TCRdb copy is restricted to in-frame clones and leaves out a portion. The table records hundreds of thousands of clones, around 86% of them present only once. The gene calls are TRBV6-1 and TRBJ2-2; 7 nucleotides line up with TRBD1. The specimen sequenced was peripheral blood. This TCR derives from a human donor in a cohort sampled during active COVID-19. CDR3 coding DNA: TGTGCCAGCAGAGAAACAGGGGAGAGGGATACCGGGGAGCTGTTTTTT. Translating it yields CASRETGERDTGELFF.